This T cell receptor beta chain was sequenced for a study of blood T cell repertoires in COVID-19. Study summary: The study drew acute and convalescent COVID-19 samples from the United States, Italy and Spain. In each case, the material was cDNA or gDNA derived from T cells, B-cell-depleted T cells, or PBMCs.

Per the study methods: For nucleated cells, counts were estimated from reference gene primer amplification. The assay was immunoSEQ multiplex PCR, and TCRdb's table has in-frame clones only and misses some. Clone size and the V and J calls come from that table; the DNA yielded D and trimming. The sample contains roughly 200,000 clones, 85% to 90% of which appear only once. This clonotype was sampled from a man between 18 and 29 years old with active or convalescent COVID-19. Sequenced sample: peripheral blood.

CDR3 protein: CASSKNRVPGGAATNEKLFF. The CDR3, as DNA: TGTGCCAGTAGTAAGAACCGCGTTCCAGGGGGCGCGGCGACTAATGAAAAACTGTTTTTT. The chain is built from TRBV19 and TRBJ1-4; 8 bases agree with TRBD1. V trimming: 4 bases; J trimming: 2 bases; junction bases outside the gene matches: 18. Per germline, CDR1 LNHDA and CDR2 SQIVND (reference sequence). The CDR3 has 20 residues. The full variable domain, its missing parts supplied by reference TRBV19 and TRBJ1-4, is DGGITQSPKYLFRKEGQNVTLSCEQNLNHDAMYWYRQDPGQGLRLIYYSQIVNDFQKGDIAEGYSVSREKKESFPLTVTSAQKNPTAFYLCASSKNRVPGGAATNEKLFFGSGTQLSVL.